A single TCR beta chain is shown here with its context. Its antigen is unknown. This sample is part of a study of cytomegalovirus exposure and HLA in healthy donors. The CDR3 runs 16 residues. Germline V CDR1 and CDR2: SGHTA, FQGNSA. Trimming removed 6 bases at V and 4 bases at J, with 21 bases between. Primers: 60 Vbeta forward and 13 Jbeta reverse. The assay was immunoSEQ multiplex PCR, and TCRdb's table has in-frame clones only and misses some. The table lists over 150,000 clones, approximately 80% of them singletons. Study-level points and caveats: Whilst most TCR sequences proved rare, a subset of public TCRs occurred across many donors. Cytomegalovirus-associated TCR beta chains were listed, numbering some 180. Per a later analysis, HLA-associated TCR beta chains showed more clonal expansion than other, equally common TCR beta chains.

The sequence was obtained from a male donor in good health and CMV-seropositive. The V gene is TRBV7-2, the J gene TRBJ1-2; a possible D gene is TRBD1 (5 bases). The source material was PBMCs. This CDR3 is CASSLDGGWGVYGYTF. Written as DNA, the CDR3 is TGTGCCAGCAGTCTAGATGGGGGGTGGGGGGTCTATGGCTACACCTTC.